A single TCR beta chain is shown here with its context. Its antigen is currently unknown. The data derive from a study of T cells in Graves' hyperthyroidism and ophthalmopathy. The CDR3 has 14 amino acids. Germline assignment: CDR1 LNHDA and CDR2 SQIVND (reference sequence). Trimming stripped 7 bases from V and 1 base from J, with 11 bases between. Amplified regions were TCR beta CDR3 sequences from RNA transcripts. The HTBI primer set drove a first-round RT-PCR of the TCR CDR3. TCRdb re-called the multiplex PCR reads with MiXCR, one entry per CDR3 protein. The table includes over 150,000 distinct CDR3 sequences, 17% detected once. Study findings and constraints: Onset of ophthalmopathy came a median roughly 6.5 months after the model predicted it.

This receptor was taken from a woman aged 45-65 years with Graves' hyperthyroidism. The sample taken for sequencing was blood. The gene calls are TRBV19 and TRBJ2-1; unclear D gene. This CDR3 reads CASTGGESYNEQFF. The CDR3 nucleotides read TGTGCCAGTACTGGCGGTGAGTCCTACAATGAGCAGTTCTTC.